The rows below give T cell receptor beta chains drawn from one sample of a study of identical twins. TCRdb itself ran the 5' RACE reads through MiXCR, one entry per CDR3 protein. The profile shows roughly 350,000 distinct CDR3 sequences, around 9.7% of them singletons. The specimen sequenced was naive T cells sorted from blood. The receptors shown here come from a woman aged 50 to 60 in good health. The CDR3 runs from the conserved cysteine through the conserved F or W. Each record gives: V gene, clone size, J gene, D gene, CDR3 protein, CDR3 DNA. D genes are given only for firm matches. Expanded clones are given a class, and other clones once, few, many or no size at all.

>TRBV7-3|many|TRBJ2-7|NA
CASSLTGTATYEQYF
TGTGCCAGCAGCTTAACGGGTACAGCCACATACGAGCAGTACTTC
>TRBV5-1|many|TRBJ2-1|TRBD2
CASSITLAVRNNEQFF
TGCGCCAGCAGCATCACCCTAGCGGTCCGCAACAATGAGCAGTTCTTC
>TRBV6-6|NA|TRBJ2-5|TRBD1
CASSYPGTGDQTQYF
TGTGCCAGCAGTTATCCCGGGACAGGCGACCAGACCCAGTACTTC
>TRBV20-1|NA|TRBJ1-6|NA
CSARTSSSYNSPLHF
TGCAGTGCTAGGACAAGTAGCTCCTATAATTCACCCCTCCACTTT
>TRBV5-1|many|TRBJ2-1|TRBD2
CASSLASGGRALNEQFF
TGCGCCAGCAGCTTGGCCTCCGGCGGGAGGGCCCTGAATGAGCAGTTCTTC
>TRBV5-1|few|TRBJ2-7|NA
CASSLTGTELEQYF
TGCGCCAGCAGCTTAACGGGGACTGAACTGGAGCAGTACTTC
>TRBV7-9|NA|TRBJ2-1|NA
CASSWGTKQGNEQFF
TGTGCCAGCAGCTGGGGGACTAAACAGGGTAATGAGCAGTTCTTC
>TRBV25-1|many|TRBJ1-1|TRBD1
CASSEFGQGITEAFF
TGTGCCAGCAGTGAATTTGGACAGGGGATCACTGAAGCTTTCTTT
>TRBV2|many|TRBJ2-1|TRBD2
CASKSGIDNEQFF
TGTGCCAGCAAAAGCGGGATCGACAATGAGCAGTTCTTC
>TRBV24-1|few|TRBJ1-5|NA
CATSDHRDNNQPQHF
TGTGCCACCAGTGATCACCGGGACAATAATCAGCCCCAGCATTTT
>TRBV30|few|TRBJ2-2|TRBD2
CAWSGLLAGTGELFF
TGTGCCTGGAGTGGACTCTTAGCGGGTACCGGGGAGCTGTTTTTT
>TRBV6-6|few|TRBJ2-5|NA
CASSSTGSQETQYF
TGTGCCAGCAGTTCAACAGGGAGCCAAGAGACCCAGTACTTC
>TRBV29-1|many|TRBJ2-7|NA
CSFTQSSYEQYF
TGCAGCTTTACTCAGAGCTCCTACGAGCAGTACTTC
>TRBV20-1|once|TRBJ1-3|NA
CSARDTGATSGNTIYF
TGCAGTGCTAGAGATACGGGGGCCACCTCTGGAAACACCATATATTTT
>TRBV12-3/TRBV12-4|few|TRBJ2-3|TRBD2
CASSGQVGAGPFPQYF
TGTGCCAGCAGTGGGCAGGTAGGAGCGGGACCCTTCCCGCAGTATTTT
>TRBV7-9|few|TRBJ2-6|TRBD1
CASSLRGLTGAPSGANVLTF
TGTGCCAGCAGCTTAAGAGGATTGACAGGGGCGCCTTCTGGGGCCAACGTCCTGACTTTC
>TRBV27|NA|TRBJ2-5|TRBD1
CASRGTGGATQYF
TGTGCCAGCAGGGGGACAGGGGGAGCGACCCAGTACTTC
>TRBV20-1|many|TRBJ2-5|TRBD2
CSAQRDFQETQYF
TGCAGTGCTCAGCGGGACTTTCAAGAGACCCAGTACTTC
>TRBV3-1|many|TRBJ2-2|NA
CASSQEVANTGELFF
TGTGCCAGCAGCCAAGAAGTAGCGAACACCGGGGAGCTGTTTTTT
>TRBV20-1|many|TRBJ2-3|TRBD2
CSARDFPAGADTQYF
TGCAGTGCTAGAGATTTCCCAGCGGGAGCTGATACGCAGTATTTT
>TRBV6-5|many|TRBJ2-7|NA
CASSYSEAGEEQYF
TGTGCCAGCAGTTACTCGGAGGCAGGGGAAGAGCAGTACTTC
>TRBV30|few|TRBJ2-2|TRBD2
CAWRPGLAGGPSWGTGELFF
TGTGCCTGGAGGCCGGGACTAGCGGGAGGGCCCTCCTGGGGCACCGGGGAGCTGTTTTTT
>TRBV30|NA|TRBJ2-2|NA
CAWSVTDNGELFF
TGTGCCTGGAGTGTAACGGATAACGGGGAGCTGTTTTTT
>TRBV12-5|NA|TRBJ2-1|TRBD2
CASGLVLTGLANEQFF
TGTGCTAGTGGTTTGGTATTGACGGGACTAGCGAATGAGCAGTTCTTC
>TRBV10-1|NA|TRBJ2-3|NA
CASSESRVGTDTQYF
TGCGCCAGCAGTGAGTCCCGGGTGGGAACAGATACGCAGTATTTT
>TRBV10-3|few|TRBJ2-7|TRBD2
CAISEGLAGGHYEQYF
TGTGCCATCAGTGAGGGACTAGCGGGAGGTCACTACGAGCAGTACTTC
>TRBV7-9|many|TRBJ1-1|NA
CASSLQRRGPAFF
TGTGCCAGCAGCTTACAACGCAGGGGACCCGCTTTCTTT
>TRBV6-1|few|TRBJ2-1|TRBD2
CASKTSGVYNEQFF
TGTGCCAGCAAAACTAGCGGGGTATACAATGAGCAGTTCTTC
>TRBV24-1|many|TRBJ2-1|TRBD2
CATSDTLAGVNDEQFF
TGTGCCACCAGTGATACCCTAGCGGGAGTTAACGATGAGCAGTTCTTC
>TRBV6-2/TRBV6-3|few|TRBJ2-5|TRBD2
CASSTPRTSGVQETQYF
TGTGCCAGCAGTACTCCCCGGACTAGCGGGGTCCAAGAGACCCAGTACTTC
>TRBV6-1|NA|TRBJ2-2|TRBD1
CATYRGRTGELFF
TGTGCCACCTACAGGGGACGAACCGGGGAGCTGTTTTTT
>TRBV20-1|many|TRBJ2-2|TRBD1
CSAREQGAIGELFF
TGCAGTGCTAGAGAACAGGGGGCCATCGGGGAGCTGTTTTTT
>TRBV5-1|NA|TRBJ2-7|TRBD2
CASSLLAGGAYEQYF
TGCGCCAGCAGCTTATTAGCGGGAGGGGCCTACGAGCAGTACTTC
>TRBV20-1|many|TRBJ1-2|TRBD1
CSAGQGAVDGYTF
TGCAGTGCTGGACAGGGGGCGGTCGATGGCTACACCTTC
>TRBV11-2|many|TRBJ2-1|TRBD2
CASSLETSGRPSSYNEQFF
TGTGCCAGCAGCTTAGAGACTAGCGGGAGGCCGAGCTCCTACAATGAGCAGTTCTTC
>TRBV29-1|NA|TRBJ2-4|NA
CSVEGFDGRNIQYF
TGCAGCGTTGAAGGATTTGACGGACGAAACATTCAGTACTTC
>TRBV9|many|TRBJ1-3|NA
CASRSGNTIYF
TGTGCCAGCAGGTCCGGGAACACCATATATTTT
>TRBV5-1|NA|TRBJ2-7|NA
CASSLASGRSYEQYF
TGCGCCAGCAGCTTGGCCTCAGGGCGGTCTTACGAGCAGTACTTC
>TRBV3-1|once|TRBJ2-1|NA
CASSQVQDSYNEQFF
TGTGCCAGCAGCCAAGTACAGGACTCCTACAATGAGCAGTTCTTC
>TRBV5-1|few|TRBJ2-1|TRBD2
CASIPSSGHHNEQFF
TGCGCCAGCATCCCGTCTAGCGGGCACCACAATGAGCAGTTCTTC
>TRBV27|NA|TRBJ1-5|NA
CARDQPQHF
TGTGCCAGGGATCAGCCCCAGCATTTT
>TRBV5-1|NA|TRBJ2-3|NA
CASSLEGLQSTDTQYF
TGCGCCAGCAGCTTGGAGGGGCTACAGTCCACAGATACGCAGTATTTT
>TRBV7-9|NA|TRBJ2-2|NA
CASSLRSREASNTGELFF
TGTGCCAGCAGCTTACGGTCCAGGGAGGCCTCGAACACCGGGGAGCTGTTTTTT
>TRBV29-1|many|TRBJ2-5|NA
CSVKMTAVGETQYF
TGCAGCGTTAAAATGACAGCCGTGGGAGAGACCCAGTACTTC
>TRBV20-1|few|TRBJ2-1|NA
CSVSRLNEQFF
TGCAGTGTCAGCCGGCTCAATGAGCAGTTCTTC
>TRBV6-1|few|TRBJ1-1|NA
CASRGDQTEAFF
TGTGCTTCGAGAGGGGATCAAACTGAAGCTTTCTTT
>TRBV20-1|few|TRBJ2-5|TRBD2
CSSGTSGQETQYF
TGCAGTTCCGGGACTAGCGGTCAAGAGACCCAGTACTTC
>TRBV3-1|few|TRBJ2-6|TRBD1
CASSQEGTGYGANVLTF
TGTGCCAGCAGCCAAGAAGGGACAGGGTACGGGGCCAACGTCCTGACTTTC
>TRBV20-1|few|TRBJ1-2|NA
CSARAHGKDYGYTF
TGCAGTGCTAGAGCGCATGGAAAAGACTATGGCTACACCTTC
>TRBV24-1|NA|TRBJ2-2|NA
CATSDLRRPNTGELFF
TGTGCCACCAGTGATTTAAGGAGACCGAACACCGGGGAGCTGTTTTTT
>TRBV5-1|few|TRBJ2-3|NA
CASSRRLADPTDTQYF
TGCGCCAGCAGCCGGAGGTTGGCGGACCCCACAGATACGCAGTATTTT
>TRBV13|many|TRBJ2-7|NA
CASSFNSYEQYF
TGTGCCAGCAGCTTCAACTCCTACGAGCAGTACTTC
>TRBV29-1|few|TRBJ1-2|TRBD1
CSVVPWDRPNFNYGYTF
TGCAGCGTTGTTCCCTGGGACAGGCCCAACTTTAACTATGGCTACACCTTC
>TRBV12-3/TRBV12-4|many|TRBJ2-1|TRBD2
CASSLALAGVFNEQFF
TGTGCCAGCAGTTTGGCCCTAGCGGGAGTTTTCAATGAGCAGTTCTTC